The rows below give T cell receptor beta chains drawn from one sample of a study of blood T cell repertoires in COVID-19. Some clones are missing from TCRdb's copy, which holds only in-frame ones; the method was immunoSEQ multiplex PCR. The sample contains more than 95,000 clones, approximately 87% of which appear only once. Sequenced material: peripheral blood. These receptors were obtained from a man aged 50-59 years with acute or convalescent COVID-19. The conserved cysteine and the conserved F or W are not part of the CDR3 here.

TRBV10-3 AISTGTSGRPQQF
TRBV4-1 ASGDGSPYNEQF
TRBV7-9 ASSLDRDRHYGYT
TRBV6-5 ASSYSKGADEKLF
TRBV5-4 ASSQPRGPSYNEQF
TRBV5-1 ASSIGTGNTEAF
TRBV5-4 ASSSGANYGYT
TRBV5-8 ASSPWTGGNQPQH
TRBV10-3 AISFSGSPYNEQF
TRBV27 ASSGTGTANEQF
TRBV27 ASRTGPGTGGIYNEQF
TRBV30 AWSVQRSAF
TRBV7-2 ASSLESGTSGRQF
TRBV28 ASRQVGETQY
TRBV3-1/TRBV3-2 ASSQDPRGSYT
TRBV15 ATSRGRGPVVVTQY
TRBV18 ASSPVEAQETQY
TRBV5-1 ASSLELRYGYT